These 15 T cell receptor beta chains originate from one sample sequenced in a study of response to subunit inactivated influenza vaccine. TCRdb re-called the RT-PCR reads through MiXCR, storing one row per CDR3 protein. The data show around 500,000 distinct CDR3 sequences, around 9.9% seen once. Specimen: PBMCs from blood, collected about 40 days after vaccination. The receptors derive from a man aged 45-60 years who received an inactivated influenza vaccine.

DNA of the CDR3: TGTGCCAGCAATACCCTGGGCGGGAGCACAGATACGCAGTATTTT. Translated: CASNTLGGSTDTQYF. The J gene is TRBJ2-3, the V gene TRBV6-2 or TRBV6-3; D may be TRBD2 (5 bases). Per germline, CDR1 MNHEY and CDR2 SVGEGT. The CDR3 is 15 amino acids. V lost 7 bases and J lost 0, with 14 bases in between.

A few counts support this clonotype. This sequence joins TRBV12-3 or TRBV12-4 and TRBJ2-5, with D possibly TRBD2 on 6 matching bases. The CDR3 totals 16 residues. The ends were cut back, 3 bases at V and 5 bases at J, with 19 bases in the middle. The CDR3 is CASSFSAGPERETQYF. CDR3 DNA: TGTGCCAGCAGTTTTTCTGCGGGGCCTGAGCGGGAGACCCAGTACTTC.

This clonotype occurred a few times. The CDR3 here is CSVRFTRRETQYF. The CDR3 DNA sequence: TGCAGCGTCAGGTTTACTAGGAGAGAGACCCAGTACTTC. The chain recombines TRBV29-1 with TRBJ2-5, with a tentative D call TRBD2 (5 bases). The length of the CDR3 is 13 residues. CDR1 SQVTM and CDR2 ANQGSEA come from the germline V gene. Trimming shortened V by 6 bases and J by 4 bases, and 15 bases separated the two germline ends.

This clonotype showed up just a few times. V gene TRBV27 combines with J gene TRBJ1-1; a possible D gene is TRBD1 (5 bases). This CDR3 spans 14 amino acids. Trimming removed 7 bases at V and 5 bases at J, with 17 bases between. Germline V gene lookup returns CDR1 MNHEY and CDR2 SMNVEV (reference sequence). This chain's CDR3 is CASNVQGTSTEAFF. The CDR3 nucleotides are TGTGCCAGCAATGTTCAGGGTACAAGTACTGAAGCTTTCTTT.

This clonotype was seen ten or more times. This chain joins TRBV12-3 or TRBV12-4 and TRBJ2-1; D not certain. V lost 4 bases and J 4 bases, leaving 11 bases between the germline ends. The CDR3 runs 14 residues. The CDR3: CASSSSTNYNEQFF. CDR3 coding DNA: TGTGCCAGCAGTTCATCGACAAATTACAATGAGCAGTTCTTC.

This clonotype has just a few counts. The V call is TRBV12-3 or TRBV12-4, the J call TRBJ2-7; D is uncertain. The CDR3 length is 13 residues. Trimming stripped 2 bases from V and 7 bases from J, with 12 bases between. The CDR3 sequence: CASSLSVLGEQYF. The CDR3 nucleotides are TGTGCCAGCAGTTTAAGTGTATTGGGGGAGCAGTACTTC.

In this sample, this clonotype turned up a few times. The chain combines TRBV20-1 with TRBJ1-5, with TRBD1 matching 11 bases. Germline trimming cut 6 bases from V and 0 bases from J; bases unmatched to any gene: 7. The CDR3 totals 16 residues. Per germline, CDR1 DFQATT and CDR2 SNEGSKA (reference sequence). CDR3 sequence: CSARGQGASSNQPQHF. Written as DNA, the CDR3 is TGCAGTGCCCGCGGACAGGGGGCGTCTAGCAATCAGCCCCAGCATTTT.

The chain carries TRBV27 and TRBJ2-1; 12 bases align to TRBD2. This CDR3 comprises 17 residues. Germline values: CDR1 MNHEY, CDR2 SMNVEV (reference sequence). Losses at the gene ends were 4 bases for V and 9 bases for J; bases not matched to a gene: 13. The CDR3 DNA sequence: TGTGCCAGCAGTTACTACGGACTAGCGGGAATAATCGGTGAGCAGTTCTTC. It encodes CASSYYGLAGIIGEQFF.

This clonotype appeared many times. The CDR3 nucleotides read TGCAGCGTCGCTACCCGGGACAGATTACATGATGAGCAGTTCTTC. Protein product: CSVATRDRLHDEQFF. The chain has TRBV29-1 and TRBJ2-1, with 7 bases that match TRBD1. CDR3 length: 15 residues. Trimming cost V 6 bases and J 8 bases; bases outside gene matches: 16. The germline gives CDR1 SQVTM, CDR2 ANQGSEA.

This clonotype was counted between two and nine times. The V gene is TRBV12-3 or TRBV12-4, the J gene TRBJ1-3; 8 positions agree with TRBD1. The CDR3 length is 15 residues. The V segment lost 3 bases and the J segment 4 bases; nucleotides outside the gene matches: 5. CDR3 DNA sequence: TGTGCCAGCAGTTTCAGGACAGGGTTCGGAAACACCATATATTTT. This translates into CASSFRTGFGNTIYF.

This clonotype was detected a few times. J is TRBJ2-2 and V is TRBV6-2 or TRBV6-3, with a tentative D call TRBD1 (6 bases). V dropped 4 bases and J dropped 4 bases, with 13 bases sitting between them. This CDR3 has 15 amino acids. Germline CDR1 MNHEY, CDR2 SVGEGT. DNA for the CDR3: TGTGCCAGCAGTTGGGGACAAAGGGTCACCGGGGAGCTGTTTTTT. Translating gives CASSWGQRVTGELFF.

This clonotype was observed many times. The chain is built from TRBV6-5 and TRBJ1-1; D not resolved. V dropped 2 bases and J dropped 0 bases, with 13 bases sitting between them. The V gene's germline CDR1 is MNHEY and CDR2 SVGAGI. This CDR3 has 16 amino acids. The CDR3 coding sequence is TGTGCCAGCAGTTACGCCCTTGGGGAATTGAACACTGAAGCTTTCTTT. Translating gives CASSYALGELNTEAFF.

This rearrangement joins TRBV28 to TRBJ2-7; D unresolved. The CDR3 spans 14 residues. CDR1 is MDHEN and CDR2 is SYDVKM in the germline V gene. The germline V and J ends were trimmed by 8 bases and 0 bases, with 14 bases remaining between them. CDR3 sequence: CASEGSGNSYEQYF. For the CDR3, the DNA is TGTGCCAGCGAAGGATCAGGCAACTCCTACGAGCAGTACTTC.

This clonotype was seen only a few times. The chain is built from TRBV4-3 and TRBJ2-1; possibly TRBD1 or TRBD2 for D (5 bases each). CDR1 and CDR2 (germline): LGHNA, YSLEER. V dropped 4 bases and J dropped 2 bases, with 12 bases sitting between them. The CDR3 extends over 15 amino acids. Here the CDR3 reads CASSRGGDPYNEQFF. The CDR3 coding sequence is TGCGCCAGCAGCCGTGGGGGAGACCCCTACAATGAGCAGTTCTTC.

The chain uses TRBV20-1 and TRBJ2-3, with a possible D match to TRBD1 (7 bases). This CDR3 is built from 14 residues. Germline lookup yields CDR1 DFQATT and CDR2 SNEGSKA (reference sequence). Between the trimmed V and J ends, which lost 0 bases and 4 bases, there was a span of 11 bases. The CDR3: CSARDQGGPDTQYF. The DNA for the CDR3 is TGCAGTGCTAGAGATCAGGGGGGCCCAGATACGCAGTATTTT.